Each of the 2 T cell receptor beta chains below was sequenced from the same sample in a study of T cell responses to AZD1222 COVID-19 vaccine. Profiling relied on immunoSEQ multiplex PCR, and the TCRdb table lists in-frame clones only, not all of them. The table has roughly 120,000 clones, just under 95% seen once. Sequenced material: peripheral blood, taken on day 0 of AZD1222 vaccination. Receptor source: an adult in good health.

The V and J genes are TRBV6-4 and TRBJ1-2; possibly TRBD1 for D (6 bases). The CDR3 has 13 amino acids. Trimming stripped 2 bases from V and 5 bases from J, with 9 bases between. Germline assignment: CDR1 MRHNA and CDR2 SNTAGT. CDR3 bases: TGTGCCAGCAGTGACACTCAGGGGTATGGCTACACCTTC. Its protein is CASSDTQGYGYTF.

The chain links TRBV10-1 to TRBJ2-2, with D maybe TRBD2 (7 bases). V gave up 6 bases and J gave up 5 bases, with 13 bases separating them. CDR1 WNHNN and CDR2 SYGVQD come from the germline V gene (reference sequence). CDR3 size: 14 residues. The CDR3, as DNA: TGCGCCAGCAGCTTCGGGGGGCCGACCGGGGAGCTGTTTTTT. Amino acid sequence: CASSFGGPTGELFF.